Listed here are 21 T cell receptor beta chains from one sample, sequenced in a study of sequential checkpoint blockade in melanoma. Sample treatment: randomized to nivolumab then ipilimumab (arm A) or the reverse (arm B). TCRdb's table, derived via immunoSEQ multiplex PCR, lists solely in-frame clones and lacks some. The sample holds some 31,000 clones; 86% are singletons and the top ten take roughly 23%. Here the sequenced sample was CD8+ T cells sorted from blood (inferred from file names), taken from a patient given nivolumab and ipilimumab in sequence. The origin of the receptors is a human donor with melanoma.

The CDR3, as DNA: TGTGCCAGCAGTCCCTCCCTCGGGGACAGGGGGCACAATGAGCAGTTCTTC. It yields the protein CASSPSLGDRGHNEQFF. The chain is built from TRBV27 and TRBJ2-1; 12 nucleotides agree with TRBD1. Looked up from germline, CDR1 is MNHEY and CDR2 is SMNVEV (reference sequence). Trimming removed 5 bases from V and 5 bases from J; junction bases left unmatched: 10. There are 17 residues in the CDR3.

This clone appeared a few times. The chain combines TRBV27 with TRBJ2-6; a possible D gene is TRBD1 (5 bases). Germline CDR1 and CDR2: MNHEY and SMNVEV (reference sequence). V lost 7 bases and J 0 bases, leaving 10 bases between the germline ends. The CDR3 runs to 15 residues. CDR3 sequence: CASTPTVSGANVLTF. CDR3 bases: TGTGCCAGCACACCGACAGTCTCTGGGGCCAACGTCCTGACTTTC.

J is TRBJ2-7 and V is TRBV27; 10 nucleotides line up with TRBD1. CDR3 length: 13 residues. Germline V gene sequence: CDR1 MNHEY, CDR2 SMNVEV (reference sequence). V lost 7 bases, J lost 2 bases, and 2 bases stayed unmatched. The CDR3 coding sequence is TGTGCCAGCATAGGGACAGGGGCCTACGAGCAGTACTTC. Protein product: CASIGTGAYEQYF.

A word on this clone: This sample also contains other DNA sequences that code for the same CDR3. J is TRBJ2-3 and V is TRBV30; 7 nucleotides agree with TRBD2. Germline V gene lookup returns CDR1 GTSNPN and CDR2 SVGIG (reference sequence). Unmatched junction bases numbered 2, after V lost 4 bases and J lost 1 base. The CDR3 consists of 13 residues. The CDR3 spells CAWNLAGTDTQYF. CDR3 nucleotide sequence: TGTGCCTGGAACCTAGCGGGCACAGATACGCAGTATTTT.

V gene TRBV29-1 combines with J gene TRBJ2-6; TRBD1 might be the D (5 bases). CDR1 and CDR2 from the germline V gene are SQVTM and ANQGSEA. The V gene lost 6 bases and the J gene lost 2 bases, with 11 bases spanning the gap. The CDR3 is 14 amino acids. The CDR3 reads CSVEDKPGANVLTF. CDR3 DNA: TGCAGCGTCGAGGACAAACCTGGGGCCAACGTCCTGACTTTC.

The chain has TRBV5-4 and TRBJ2-7; D is uncertain. The germline gives CDR1 SGHNT, CDR2 YYREEE (reference sequence). The CDR3 is made up of 15 amino acids. Trimming took 0 bases from V and 0 from J, leaving 10 bases between them. The chain's CDR3 is CASSLEQRSSYEQYF. The CDR3 region has the DNA TGTGCCAGCAGCTTGGAGCAGCGTAGCTCCTACGAGCAGTACTTC.

The chain links TRBV19 to TRBJ2-5; a weak D match, TRBD2 (6 bases). Trimming cost V 6 bases and J 5 bases, with 22 bases left between them. Germline CDR1 LNHDA, CDR2 SQIVND (reference sequence). This CDR3 has 16 residues. The CDR3 sequence: CASRPRGIGRLETQYF. The CDR3 region has the DNA TGTGCCAGTAGGCCACGGGGGATAGGACGGCTGGAGACCCAGTACTTC. Filled out from reference TRBV19 and TRBJ2-5, the complete variable domain reads DGGITQSPKYLFRKEGQNVTLSCEQNLNHDAMYWYRQDPGQGLRLIYYSQIVNDFQKGDIAEGYSVSREKKESFPLTVTSAQKNPTAFYLCASRPRGIGRLETQYFGPGTRLLVL.

This clone was recorded only once. The chain has TRBV7-6 and TRBJ2-7; a possible D gene is TRBD2 (6 bases). V shed 5 bases and J shed 0 bases, with 14 bases lying between them. The CDR3 totals 15 residues. In germline, CDR1 is SGHVS, CDR2 FNYEAQ. The CDR3 DNA reads as TGTGCCAGCAGCCCCGGGACTTTGGGCTCCTACGAGCAGTACTTC. It specifies CASSPGTLGSYEQYF.

The chain's CDR3 is CASSGGGQGDDEQFF. The CDR3 DNA is TGTGCCAGCAGCGGGGGGGGACAGGGGGACGATGAGCAGTTCTTC. This chain links TRBV13 with TRBJ2-1; 11 bases are shared with TRBD1. With 5 bases clipped from V and 8 bases from J, the junction kept 8 bases outside the gene matches. Germline assignment: CDR1 PRHDT and CDR2 FYEKMQ (reference sequence). This CDR3 is built from 15 residues.

The table lists this clone with a count of one. V is TRBV27 and J is TRBJ1-1; a weak D match, TRBD1 (6 bases). The CDR3 has 16 amino acids. Trimming pared 1 base from V and 4 bases from J, leaving 16 bases between. Germline V gene lookup returns CDR1 MNHEY and CDR2 SMNVEV (reference sequence). In nucleotides, the CDR3 is TGTGCCAGCAGTTTATTGACAGGTCTTGGGTCCACTGAAGCTTTCTTT. This translates into CASSLLTGLGSTEAFF.

The chain joins TRBV19 to TRBJ1-6; D is uncertain. Trimming took 6 bases from V and 3 from J, leaving 9 bases between them. The CDR3 runs 14 residues. The germline CDR1 and CDR2 sequences are LNHDA and SQIVND (reference sequence). The CDR3 coding sequence is TGTGCCAGTAGCCGAGAGATCTATAATTCACCCCTCCACTTT. Translation: CASSREIYNSPLHF.

The V call is TRBV4-3, the J call TRBJ1-5; D gene uncertain. Germline values: CDR1 LGHNA, CDR2 YSLEER. The CDR3 contains 16 residues. Between the trimmed V and J ends, which lost 0 bases and 0 bases, there was a span of 9 bases. CDR3 sequence reads: CASSQEYSGSNQPQHF. The CDR3 nucleotides are TGCGCCAGCAGCCAAGAATACAGCGGTAGCAATCAGCCCCAGCATTTT.

Comments on this clone: At one of its ends the junction is not consistent with the germline gene, which may arise from a read error. V is TRBV7-7 and J is TRBJ2-3, with TRBD2 identical over 15 bases. CDR1 SSHAT and CDR2 FNYEAQ come from the germline V gene (reference sequence). The CDR3 has 21 residues. This chain's CDR3 is CASSFLSVRTSGRANTDTQYF. The CDR3, as DNA: TGTGCTAGCAGCTTTCTCTCAGTGCGGACTAGCGGGAGGGCCAACACAGATACGCAGTATTTT.

The rearrangement links TRBV27 to TRBJ1-5; the D is unclear. V shed 3 bases and J shed 1 base, with 10 bases lying between them. Per the germline V gene, CDR1 is MNHEY and CDR2 is SMNVEV (reference sequence). This CDR3 contains 15 residues. Here the CDR3 reads CASSLGGLSNQPQHF. The CDR3 DNA follows: TGTGCCAGCAGTTTGGGAGGGTTGAGCAATCAGCCCCAGCATTTT.

CDR3 sequence: CASSQDWVAGGPSNTQYF. The CDR3 DNA reads as TGCGCCAGCAGCCAAGACTGGGTAGCGGGAGGACCTTCGAATACGCAGTATTTT. The V call is TRBV4-3, the J call TRBJ2-3, with TRBD2 matching over 10 bases. The germline V gene has CDR1 LGHNA and CDR2 YSLEER. V shed 0 bases, J shed 7 bases, and the junction held 13 bases outside the gene matches. The CDR3 runs 18 residues.

The rearrangement uses TRBV28 and TRBJ2-5, with no clear D. The CDR3 is made up of 17 amino acids. Germline assignment: CDR1 MDHEN and CDR2 SYDVKM. V was pared by 4 bases and J by 2 bases, with 20 bases between. The CDR3: CASSSPSTSMIQETQYF. CDR3 sequence (DNA): TGTGCCAGCAGTTCCCCGAGTACCTCGATGATACAAGAGACCCAGTACTTC.

This sequence joins TRBV10-1 and TRBJ2-5; D not certain. The V end lost 2 bases, the J end lost 3 bases, and 19 bases lay between the germline ends. The CDR3 consists of 17 residues. In germline, CDR1 is WNHNN, CDR2 SYGVQD (reference sequence). The CDR3 spells CASSEGPSKVEKETQYF. The CDR3 DNA follows: TGCGCCAGCAGTGAGGGTCCCAGCAAGGTGGAGAAAGAGACCCAGTACTTC.

This CDR3 is CASSLGQGAGDEQFF. CDR3 coding DNA: TGTGCCAGCAGTTTAGGGCAGGGGGCCGGCGATGAGCAGTTCTTC. J is TRBJ2-1 and V is TRBV27; 8 bases agree with TRBD1. Germline trimming cut 2 bases from V and 8 bases from J; bases unmatched to any gene: 8. Per germline, CDR1 MNHEY and CDR2 SMNVEV (reference sequence). The CDR3 runs to 15 residues.

J is TRBJ2-7 and V is TRBV7-7; D perhaps matches TRBD1 (5 bases). Trimming stripped 2 bases from V and 0 bases from J, with 20 bases between. Germline CDR1 and CDR2: SSHAT and FNYEAQ (reference sequence). There are 18 residues in the CDR3. The chain's CDR3 is CASSLLRQNEGSSYEQYF. DNA of the CDR3: TGTGCCAGCAGCTTACTAAGACAGAACGAAGGCAGCTCCTACGAGCAGTACTTC.

The chain carries TRBV19 and TRBJ2-1; TRBD1 matches 9 bases. The V segment lost 5 bases and the J segment 10 bases; nucleotides outside the gene matches: 9. CDR3 length: 14 residues. Germline CDR1 is LNHDA and CDR2 is SQIVND (reference sequence). Here the CDR3 reads CASSAPGQGEEQFF. The CDR3 nucleotides read TGTGCCAGTAGTGCCCCGGGACAGGGTGAGGAGCAGTTCTTC.

The chain links TRBV2 to TRBJ2-5, with D perhaps TRBD2 (7 bases). Germline V CDR1 and CDR2: SNHLY, FYNNEI. V was pared by 4 bases and J by 5 bases, with 17 bases between. There are 15 residues in the CDR3. CDR3 sequence (DNA): TGTGCCAGCAGTGGGGGGGGACACTTAGGGGAGACCCAGTACTTC. As protein: CASSGGGHLGETQYF. Full variable domain (remainder filled in from reference TRBV2 and TRBJ2-5): EPEVTQTPSHQVTQMGQEVILRCVPISNHLYFYWYRQILGQKVEFLVSFYNNEISEKSEIFDDQFSVERPDGSNFTLKIRSTKLEDSAMYFCASSGGGHLGETQYFGPGTRLLVL.